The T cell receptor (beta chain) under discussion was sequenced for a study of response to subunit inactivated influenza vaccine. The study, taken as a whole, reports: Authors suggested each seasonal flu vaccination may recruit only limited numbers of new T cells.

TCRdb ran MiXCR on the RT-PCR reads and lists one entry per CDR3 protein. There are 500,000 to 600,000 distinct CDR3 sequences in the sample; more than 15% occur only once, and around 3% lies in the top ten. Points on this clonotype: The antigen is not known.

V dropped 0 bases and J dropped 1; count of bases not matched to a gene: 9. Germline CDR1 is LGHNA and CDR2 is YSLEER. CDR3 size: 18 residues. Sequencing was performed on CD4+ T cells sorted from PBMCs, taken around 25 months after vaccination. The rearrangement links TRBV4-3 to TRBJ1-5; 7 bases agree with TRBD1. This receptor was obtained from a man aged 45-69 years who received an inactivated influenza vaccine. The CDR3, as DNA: TGCGCCAGCAGCCAAGATTATAGGGACAGTCCGAGCAATCAGCCCCAGCATTTT. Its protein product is CASSQDYRDSPSNQPQHF.